This T cell receptor beta chain stems from a study of monozygotic twins with inflammatory bowel disease. TCRdb re-called the 5' RACE reads; one entry per CDR3 protein, DNA not given. The listing records some 170,000 distinct CDR3 sequences. Per the germline V gene, CDR1 is MGHRA and CDR2 is YSYEKL. The CDR3 spans 16 residues. Sequenced sample: blood. V usage is TRBV4-1 and J usage is TRBJ2-7. The TCR originated in a human donor with ulcerative colitis or Crohn's disease, or a healthy co-twin of an affected twin (not recorded which). The CDR3 sequence: CASSQELPGGSYEQYF.